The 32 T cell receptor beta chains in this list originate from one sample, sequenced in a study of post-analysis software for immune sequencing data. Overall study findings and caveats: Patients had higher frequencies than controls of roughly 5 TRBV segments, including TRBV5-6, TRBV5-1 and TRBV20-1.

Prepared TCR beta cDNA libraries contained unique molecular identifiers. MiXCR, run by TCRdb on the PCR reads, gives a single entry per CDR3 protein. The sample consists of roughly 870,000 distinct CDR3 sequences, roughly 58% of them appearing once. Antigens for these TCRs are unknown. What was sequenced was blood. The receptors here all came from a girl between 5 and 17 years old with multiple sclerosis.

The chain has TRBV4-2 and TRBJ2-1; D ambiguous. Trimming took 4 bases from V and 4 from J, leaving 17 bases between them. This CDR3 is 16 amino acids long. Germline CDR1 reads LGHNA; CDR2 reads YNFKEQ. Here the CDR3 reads CASSPLAASGYNEQFF. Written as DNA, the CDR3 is TGTGCCAGCAGCCCTCTGGCTGCGAGTGGTTACAATGAGCAGTTCTTC.

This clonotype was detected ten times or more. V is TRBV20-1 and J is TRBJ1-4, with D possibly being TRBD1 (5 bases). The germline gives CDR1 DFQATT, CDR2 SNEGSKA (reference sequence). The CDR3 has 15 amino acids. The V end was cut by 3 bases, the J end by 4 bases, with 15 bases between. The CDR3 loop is CSASQIQAINEKLFF. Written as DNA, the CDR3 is TGCAGTGCTAGCCAGATACAGGCGATTAATGAAAAACTGTTTTTT.

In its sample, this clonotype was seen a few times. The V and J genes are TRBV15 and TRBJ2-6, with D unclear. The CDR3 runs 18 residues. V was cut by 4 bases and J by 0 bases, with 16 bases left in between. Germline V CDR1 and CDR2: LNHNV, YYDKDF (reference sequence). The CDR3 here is CATSKPRTVLSGANVLTF. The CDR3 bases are TGTGCCACCAGCAAGCCCCGGACCGTCCTCTCTGGGGCCAACGTCCTGACTTTC.

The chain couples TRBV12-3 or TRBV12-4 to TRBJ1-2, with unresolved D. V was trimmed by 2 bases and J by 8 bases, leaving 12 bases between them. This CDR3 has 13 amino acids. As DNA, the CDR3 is TGTGCCAGCAGTTTAATACAGATCGAAGGCTACACCTTC. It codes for CASSLIQIEGYTF.

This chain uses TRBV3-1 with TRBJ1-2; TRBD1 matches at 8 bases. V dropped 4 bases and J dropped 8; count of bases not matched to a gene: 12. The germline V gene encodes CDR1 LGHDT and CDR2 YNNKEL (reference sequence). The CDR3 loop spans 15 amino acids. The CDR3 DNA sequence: TGTGCCAGCAGCCGAACGGGACAGGCCTCCGAGGGCTACACCTTC. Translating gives CASSRTGQASEGYTF.

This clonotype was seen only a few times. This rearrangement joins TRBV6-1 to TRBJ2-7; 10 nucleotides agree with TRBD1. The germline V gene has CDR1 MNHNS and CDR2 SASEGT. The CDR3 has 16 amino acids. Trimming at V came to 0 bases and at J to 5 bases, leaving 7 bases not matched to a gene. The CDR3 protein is CASSEALGQGSNEQYF. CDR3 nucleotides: TGTGCCAGCAGTGAAGCTCTGGGACAGGGGTCCAACGAGCAGTACTTC.

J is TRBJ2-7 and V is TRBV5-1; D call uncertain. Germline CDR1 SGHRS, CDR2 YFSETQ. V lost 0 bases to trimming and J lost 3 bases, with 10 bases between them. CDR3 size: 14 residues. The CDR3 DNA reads TGCGCCAGCAGCTTGGAGGGATCCTACTACGAGCAGTACTTC. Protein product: CASSLEGSYYEQYF.

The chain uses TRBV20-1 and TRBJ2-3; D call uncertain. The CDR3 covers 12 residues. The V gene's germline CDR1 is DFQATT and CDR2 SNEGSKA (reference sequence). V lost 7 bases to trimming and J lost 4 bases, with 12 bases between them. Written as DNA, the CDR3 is TGCAGTGTCTCCTCCCCCGCAGATACGCAGTATTTT. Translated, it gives CSVSSPADTQYF.

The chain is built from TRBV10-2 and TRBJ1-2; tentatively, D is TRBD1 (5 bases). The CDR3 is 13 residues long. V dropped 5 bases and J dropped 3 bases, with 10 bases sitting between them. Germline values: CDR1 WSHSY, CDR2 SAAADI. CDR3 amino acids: CASSRQGYYGYTF. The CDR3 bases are TGCGCCAGCAGTCGGCAGGGCTACTATGGCTACACCTTC.

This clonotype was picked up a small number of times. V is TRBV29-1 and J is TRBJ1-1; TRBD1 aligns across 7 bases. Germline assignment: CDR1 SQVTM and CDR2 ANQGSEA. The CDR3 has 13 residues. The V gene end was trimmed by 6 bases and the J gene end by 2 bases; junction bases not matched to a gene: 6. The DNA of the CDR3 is TGCAGCGTCAGCGACAGGGCAAACACTGAAGCTTTCTTT. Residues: CSVSDRANTEAFF.

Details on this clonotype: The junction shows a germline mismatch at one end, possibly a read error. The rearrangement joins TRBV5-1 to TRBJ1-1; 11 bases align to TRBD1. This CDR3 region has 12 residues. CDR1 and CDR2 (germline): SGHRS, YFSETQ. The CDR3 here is CTSGTGGTEAFF. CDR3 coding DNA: TGCACCAGCGGGACAGGGGGAACTGAAGCTTTCTTT.

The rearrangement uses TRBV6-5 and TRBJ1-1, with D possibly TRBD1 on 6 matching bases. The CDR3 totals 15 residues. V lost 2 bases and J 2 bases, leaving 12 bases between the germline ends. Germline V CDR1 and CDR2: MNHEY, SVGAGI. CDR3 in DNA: TGTGCCAGCAGTTACGGGGGCAAAACTAACACTGAAGCTTTCTTT. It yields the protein CASSYGGKTNTEAFF.

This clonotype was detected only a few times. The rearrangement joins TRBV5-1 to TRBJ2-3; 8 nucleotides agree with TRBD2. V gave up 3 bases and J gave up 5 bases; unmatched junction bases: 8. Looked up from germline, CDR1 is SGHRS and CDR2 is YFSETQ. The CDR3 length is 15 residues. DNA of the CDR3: TGCGCCAGCAGCTCCACGGGTAGCGGGATAGATACGCAGTATTTT. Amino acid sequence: CASSSTGSGIDTQYF.

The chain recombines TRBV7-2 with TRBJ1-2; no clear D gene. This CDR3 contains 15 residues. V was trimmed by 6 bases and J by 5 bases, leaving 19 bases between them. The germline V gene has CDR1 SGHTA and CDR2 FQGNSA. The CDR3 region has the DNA TGTGCCAGCAGACCCGATGGAGGCCCAAGTTATGGCTACACCTTC. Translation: CASRPDGGPSYGYTF.

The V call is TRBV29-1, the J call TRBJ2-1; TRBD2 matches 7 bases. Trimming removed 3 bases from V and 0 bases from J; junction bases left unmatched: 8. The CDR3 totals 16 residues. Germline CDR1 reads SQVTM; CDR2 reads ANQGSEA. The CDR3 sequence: CSVDRPREPSYNEQFF. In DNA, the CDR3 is TGCAGCGTTGATAGGCCGCGGGAGCCCTCCTACAATGAGCAGTTCTTC.

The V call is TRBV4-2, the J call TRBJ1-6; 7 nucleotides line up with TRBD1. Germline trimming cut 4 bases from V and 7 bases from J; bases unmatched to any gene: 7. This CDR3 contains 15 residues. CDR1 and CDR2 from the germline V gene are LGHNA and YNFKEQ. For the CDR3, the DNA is TGTGCCAGCAGCCCGCTGGGACAGTGGAATTCACCCCTCCACTTT. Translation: CASSPLGQWNSPLHF.

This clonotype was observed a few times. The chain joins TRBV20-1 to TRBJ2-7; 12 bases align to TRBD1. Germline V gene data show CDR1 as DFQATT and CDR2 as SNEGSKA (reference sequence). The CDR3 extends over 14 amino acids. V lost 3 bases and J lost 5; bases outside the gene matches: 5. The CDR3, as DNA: TGCAGTGCTAGGAGGGACAGGGGGCTCAACGAGCAGTACTTC. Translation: CSARRDRGLNEQYF.

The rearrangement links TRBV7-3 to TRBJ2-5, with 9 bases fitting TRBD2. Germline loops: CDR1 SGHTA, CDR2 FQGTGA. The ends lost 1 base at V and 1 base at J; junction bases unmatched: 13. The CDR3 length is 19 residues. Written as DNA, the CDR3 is TGTGCCAGCAGCTTAAGAAGGCCTGGGCTAGCGGGAACCCAAGAGACCCAGTACTTC. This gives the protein CASSLRRPGLAGTQETQYF.

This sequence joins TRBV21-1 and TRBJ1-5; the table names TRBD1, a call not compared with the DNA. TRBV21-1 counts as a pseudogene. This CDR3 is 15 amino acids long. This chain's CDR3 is CASSKFGASNQPQHF. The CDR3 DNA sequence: TGTGCCAGCAGCAAATTCGGGGCAAGCAATCAGCCCCAGCATTTT.

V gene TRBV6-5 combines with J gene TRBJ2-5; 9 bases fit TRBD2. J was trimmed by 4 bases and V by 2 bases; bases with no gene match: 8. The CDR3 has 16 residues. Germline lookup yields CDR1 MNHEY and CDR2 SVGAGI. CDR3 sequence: CASSYSRLAGLETQYF. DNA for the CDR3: TGTGCCAGCAGTTACAGTCGGCTAGCGGGATTAGAGACCCAGTACTTC.

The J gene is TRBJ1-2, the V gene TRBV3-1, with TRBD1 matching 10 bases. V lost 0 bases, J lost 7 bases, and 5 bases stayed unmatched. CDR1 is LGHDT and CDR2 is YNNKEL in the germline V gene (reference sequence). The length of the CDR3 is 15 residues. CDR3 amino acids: CASSQEGQGLSGYTF. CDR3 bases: TGTGCCAGCAGCCAAGAGGGACAGGGGCTCAGTGGCTACACCTTC. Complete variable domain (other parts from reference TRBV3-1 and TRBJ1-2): DTAVSQTPKYLVTQMGNDKSIKCEQNLGHDTMYWYKQDSKKFLKIMFSYNNKELIINETVPNRFSPKSPDKAHLNLHINSLELGDSAVYFCASSQEGQGLSGYTFGSGTRLTVV.

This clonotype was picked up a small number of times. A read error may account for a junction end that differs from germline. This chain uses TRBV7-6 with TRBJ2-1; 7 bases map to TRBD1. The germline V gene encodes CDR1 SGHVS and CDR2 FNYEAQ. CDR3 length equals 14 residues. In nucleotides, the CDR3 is TGTGCCAGCGGCTTGACAGGGACACAAGAGACCCAGTTCTTC. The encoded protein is CASGLTGTQETQFF.

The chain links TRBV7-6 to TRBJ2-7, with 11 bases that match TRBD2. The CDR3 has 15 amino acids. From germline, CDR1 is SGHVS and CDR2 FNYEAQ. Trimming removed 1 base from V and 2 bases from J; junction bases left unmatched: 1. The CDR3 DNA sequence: TGTGCCAGCAGCTTAGAGACTAGCGGGGCCTACGAGCAGTACTTC. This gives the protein CASSLETSGAYEQYF.

This CDR3 is CASSLVGIRGGYTF. CDR3 nucleotides: TGTGCCAGCAGCTTGGTAGGGATCCGGGGTGGCTACACCTTC. This rearrangement joins TRBV5-5 to TRBJ1-2; no clear D gene. Deletions cut 0 bases from V and 7 bases from J, with 13 bases between. Per the germline V gene, CDR1 is SGHKS and CDR2 is YYEKEE (reference sequence). The CDR3 loop spans 14 amino acids.

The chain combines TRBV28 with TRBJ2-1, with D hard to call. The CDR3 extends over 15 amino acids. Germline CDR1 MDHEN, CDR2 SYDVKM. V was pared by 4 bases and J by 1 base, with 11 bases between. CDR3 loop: CASSSDWASYNEQFF. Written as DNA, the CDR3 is TGTGCCAGCAGTTCCGACTGGGCGTCCTACAATGAGCAGTTCTTC.

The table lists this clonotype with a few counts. CDR3 residues: CASSFREKYEQYF. CDR3 sequence (DNA): TGTGCCAGCAGTTTTAGGGAGAAGTACGAGCAGTACTTC. The chain carries TRBV12-3 or TRBV12-4 and TRBJ2-7; tentative D call: TRBD2 (5 bases). Deletions cut 3 bases from V and 4 bases from J, with 10 bases between. The CDR3 runs to 13 residues.

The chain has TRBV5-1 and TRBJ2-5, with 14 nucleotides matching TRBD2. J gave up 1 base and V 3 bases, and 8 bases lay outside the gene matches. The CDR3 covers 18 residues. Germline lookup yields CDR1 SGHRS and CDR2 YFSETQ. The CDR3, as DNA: TGCGCCAGCAGCTCCGGACTAGCGGGGGGCATCTTCCAAGAGACCCAGTACTTC. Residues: CASSSGLAGGIFQETQYF.

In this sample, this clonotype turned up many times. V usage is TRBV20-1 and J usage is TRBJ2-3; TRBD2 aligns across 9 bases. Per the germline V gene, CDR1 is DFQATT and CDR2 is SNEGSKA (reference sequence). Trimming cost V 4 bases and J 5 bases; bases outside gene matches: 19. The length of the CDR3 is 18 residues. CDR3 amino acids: CSATRSGAGGREGDTQYF. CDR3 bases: TGCAGTGCTACCCGAAGTGGAGCGGGAGGCAGGGAGGGAGATACGCAGTATTTT.

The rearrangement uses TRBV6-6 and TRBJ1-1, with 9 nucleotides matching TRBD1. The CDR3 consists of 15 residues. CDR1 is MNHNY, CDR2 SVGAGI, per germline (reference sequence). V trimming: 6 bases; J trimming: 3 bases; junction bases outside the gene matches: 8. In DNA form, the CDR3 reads TGTGCCAGCAGATACAGGGGGCAAGGAGACACTGAAGCTTTCTTT. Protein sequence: CASRYRGQGDTEAFF.

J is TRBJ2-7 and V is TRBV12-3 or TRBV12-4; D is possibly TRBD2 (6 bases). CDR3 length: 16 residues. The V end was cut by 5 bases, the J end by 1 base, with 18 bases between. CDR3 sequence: CASSPPGLGLSYEQYF. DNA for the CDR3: TGTGCCAGCAGTCCCCCGGGACTGGGCCTATCCTACGAGCAGTACTTC.

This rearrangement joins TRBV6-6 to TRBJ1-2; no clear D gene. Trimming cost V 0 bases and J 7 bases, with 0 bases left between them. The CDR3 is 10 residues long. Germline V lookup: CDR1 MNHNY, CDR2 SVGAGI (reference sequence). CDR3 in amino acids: CASSYSGYTF. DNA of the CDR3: TGTGCCAGCAGTTACTCTGGCTACACCTTC.

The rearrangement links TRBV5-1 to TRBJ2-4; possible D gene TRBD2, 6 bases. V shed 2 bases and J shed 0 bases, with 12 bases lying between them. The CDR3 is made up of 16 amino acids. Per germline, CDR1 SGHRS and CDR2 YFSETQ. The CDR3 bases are TGCGCCAGCAGCTTCCACAGCGGGCTAGCCAAAAACATTCAGTACTTC. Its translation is CASSFHSGLAKNIQYF.